The source of this T cell receptor (beta chain) is a study of PD-1 blockade in classical Hodgkin lymphoma. Trimming took 6 bases from V and 8 from J, leaving 4 bases between them. Germline V lookup: CDR1 MDHEN, CDR2 SYDVKM. CDR3 length equals 10 residues. Patients all relapsed after autologous stem cell transplantation, and there was variation in brentuximab vedotin exposure. Data came from immunoSEQ multiplex PCR; TCRdb stores just in-frame clones and leaves some out. The table records about 110,000 clones, 80% to 90% of them present only once. The rearrangement joins TRBV28 to TRBJ1-4; no clear D gene. This sample comprised peripheral blood mononuclear cells (PBMCs), obtained before the second cycle of nivolumab. The clonotype was recovered from a human donor with classical Hodgkin lymphoma. CDR3 DNA: TGTGCCAGCAGGGACGAAAAACTGTTTTTT. Translating gives CASRDEKLFF. Full variable domain (remainder filled in from reference TRBV28 and TRBJ1-4): DVKVTQSSRYLVKRTGEKVFLECVQDMDHENMFWYRQDPGLGLRLIYFSYDVKMKEKGDIPEGYSVSREKKERFSLILESASTNQTSMYLCASRDEKLFFGSGTQLSVL.